This is a list of T cell receptor beta chains from one sample in a study of blood T cells in healthy people across ages. MiXCR, run by TCRdb on the 5' RACE reads, gives a single entry per CDR3 protein. The sample lists hundreds of thousands of distinct CDR3 sequences, 25% occurring once. This sample also belongs to another study, concerning T cells of mothers and their children.

Material: blood. These receptors were collected from a boy younger than 18 in good health. Both conserved end residues are part of each CDR3. Each record gives: clone size, V gene, CDR3 protein. Not every row has a clone size; where given, it reads once, few, many or a size class.

size: -
V: TRBV12-5
CDR3: CASGLGLPNEQFF

size: many
V: TRBV20-1
CDR3: CSATGTNSYEQYF

size: few
V: TRBV2
CDR3: CATEDRGLQETQYF

size: -
V: TRBV12-3/TRBV12-4
CDR3: CASSPGTGGFGTDTQYF

size: few
V: TRBV4-1
CDR3: CASSQEESAGETQYF

size: -
V: TRBV5-1
CDR3: CASSLVVAAQETQYF

size: -
V: TRBV20-1
CDR3: CSARDPQGHEQYF

size: -
V: TRBV20-1
CDR3: CSASWAKSEQYF

size: -
V: TRBV6-6
CDR3: CASTQGGAGANVLTF

size: -
V: TRBV28
CDR3: CASSDPPTDTQYF

size: few
V: TRBV28
CDR3: CASSPWAGANTGELFF

size: -
V: TRBV7-2
CDR3: CASSPSTANTEAFF

size: -
V: TRBV29-1
CDR3: CSVEFLSGLAGSEQFF

size: few
V: TRBV7-2
CDR3: CASSLIDGTADTQYF

size: -
V: TRBV3-1
CDR3: CASSQASGAHEQYF

size: few
V: TRBV20-1
CDR3: CSARDRSYGYTF

size: -
V: TRBV9
CDR3: CASSVEWGAETFF

size: -
V: TRBV29-1
CDR3: CSVELGVLEQFF

size: -
V: TRBV7-9
CDR3: CASSLSLRGQETQYF

size: -
V: TRBV19
CDR3: CASRQGISGYTF

size: few
V: TRBV4-2
CDR3: CASSPQTESTGYGYTF

size: -
V: TRBV29-1
CDR3: CSVQEGEQFF

size: few
V: TRBV12-3/TRBV12-4
CDR3: CASNTYLAGGEETQYF

size: -
V: TRBV5-6
CDR3: CASSLAGGGSGYTF

size: few
V: TRBV7-2
CDR3: CASTVVPNYNEQFF

size: -
V: TRBV5-5
CDR3: CASSLLAGSGDTQYF

size: -
V: TRBV28
CDR3: CASSLIPLFGQFLQETQYF

size: -
V: TRBV5-1
CDR3: CASSLPMSSYNEQFF